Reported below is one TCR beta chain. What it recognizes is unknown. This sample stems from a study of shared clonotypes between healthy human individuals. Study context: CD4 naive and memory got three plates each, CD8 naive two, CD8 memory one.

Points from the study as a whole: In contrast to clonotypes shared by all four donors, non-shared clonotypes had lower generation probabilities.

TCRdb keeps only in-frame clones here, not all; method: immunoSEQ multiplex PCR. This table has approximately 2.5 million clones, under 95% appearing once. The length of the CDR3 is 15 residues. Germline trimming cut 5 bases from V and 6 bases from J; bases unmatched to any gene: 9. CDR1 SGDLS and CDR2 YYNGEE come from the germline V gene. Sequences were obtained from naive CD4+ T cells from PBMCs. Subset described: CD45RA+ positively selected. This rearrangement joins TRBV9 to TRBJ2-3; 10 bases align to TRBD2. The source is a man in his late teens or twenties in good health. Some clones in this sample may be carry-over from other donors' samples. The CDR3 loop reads CASRPSGREMDTQYF. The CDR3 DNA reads TGTGCCAGCAGGCCAAGCGGGAGGGAAATGGATACGCAGTATTTT.